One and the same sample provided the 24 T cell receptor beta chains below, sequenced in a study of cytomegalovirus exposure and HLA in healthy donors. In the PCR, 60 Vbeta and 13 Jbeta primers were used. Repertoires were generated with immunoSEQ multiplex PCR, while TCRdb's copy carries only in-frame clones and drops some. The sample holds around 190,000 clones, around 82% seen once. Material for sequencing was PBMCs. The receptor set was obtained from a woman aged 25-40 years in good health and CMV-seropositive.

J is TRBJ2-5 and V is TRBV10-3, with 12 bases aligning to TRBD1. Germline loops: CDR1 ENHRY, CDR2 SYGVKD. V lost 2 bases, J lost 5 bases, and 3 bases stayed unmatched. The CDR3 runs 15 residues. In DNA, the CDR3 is TGTGCCATCAGTGAGGGGACAGGGGGCCGGGAGACCCAGTACTTC. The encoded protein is CAISEGTGGRETQYF.

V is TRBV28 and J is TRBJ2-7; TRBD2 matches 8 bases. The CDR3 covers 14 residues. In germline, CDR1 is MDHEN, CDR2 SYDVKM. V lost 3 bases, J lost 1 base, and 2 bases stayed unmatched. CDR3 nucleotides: TGTGCCAGCAGTTTTGCGGGAGGATCCTACGAGCAGTACTTC. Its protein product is CASSFAGGSYEQYF.

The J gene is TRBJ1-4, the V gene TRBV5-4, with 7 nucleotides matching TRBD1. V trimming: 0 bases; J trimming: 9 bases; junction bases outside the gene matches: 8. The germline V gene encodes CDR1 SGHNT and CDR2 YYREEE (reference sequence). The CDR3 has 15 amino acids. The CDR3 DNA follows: TGTGCCAGCAGCTTGGGACAGGGCCGAATGAAAAAACTGTTTTTT. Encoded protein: CASSLGQGRMKKLFF.

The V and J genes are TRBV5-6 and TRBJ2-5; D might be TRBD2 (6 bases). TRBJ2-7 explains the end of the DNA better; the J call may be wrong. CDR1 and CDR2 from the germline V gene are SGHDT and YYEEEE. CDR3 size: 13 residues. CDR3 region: CASNFPGGNEQYF. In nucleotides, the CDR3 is TGTGCCAGCAATTTTCCAGGCGGGAACGAGCAGTACTTC.

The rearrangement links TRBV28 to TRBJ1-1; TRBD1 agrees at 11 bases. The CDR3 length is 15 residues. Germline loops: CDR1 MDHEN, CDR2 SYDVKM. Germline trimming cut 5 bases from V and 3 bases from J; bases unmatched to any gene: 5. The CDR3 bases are TGTGCCAGCAGTCGGACAGGGGGCTGGGACACTGAAGCTTTCTTT. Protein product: CASSRTGGWDTEAFF.

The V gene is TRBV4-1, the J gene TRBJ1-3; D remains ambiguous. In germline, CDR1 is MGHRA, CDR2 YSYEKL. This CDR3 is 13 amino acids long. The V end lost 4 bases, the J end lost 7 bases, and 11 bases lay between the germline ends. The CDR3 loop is CASSRSGGNTIYF. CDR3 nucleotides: TGCGCCAGCAGCCGCAGCGGCGGGAACACCATATATTTT.

As DNA, the CDR3 is TGTGCCAGCAGCCTACCGGGACTAGCGGGAGGGCCCGATACGCAGTATTTT. This encodes CASSLPGLAGGPDTQYF. The chain is built from TRBV4-2 and TRBJ2-3, with 16 bases that match TRBD2. Germline V CDR1 and CDR2: LGHNA, YNFKEQ. V lost 4 bases and J lost 6; bases outside the gene matches: 7. CDR3 size: 17 residues.

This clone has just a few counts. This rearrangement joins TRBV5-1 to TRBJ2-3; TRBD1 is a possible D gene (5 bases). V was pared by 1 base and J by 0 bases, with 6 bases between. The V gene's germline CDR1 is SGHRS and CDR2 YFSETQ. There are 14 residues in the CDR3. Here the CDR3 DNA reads TGCGCCAGCAGCTTGCAGGGTAGCACAGATACGCAGTATTTT. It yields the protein CASSLQGSTDTQYF.

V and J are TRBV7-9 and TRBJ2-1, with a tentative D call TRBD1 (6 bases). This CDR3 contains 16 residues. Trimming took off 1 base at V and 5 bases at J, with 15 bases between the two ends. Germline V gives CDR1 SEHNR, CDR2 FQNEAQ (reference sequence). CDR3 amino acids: CASSLGYRDHDNEQFF. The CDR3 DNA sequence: TGTGCCAGCAGCTTAGGGTACAGGGACCACGACAATGAGCAGTTCTTC.

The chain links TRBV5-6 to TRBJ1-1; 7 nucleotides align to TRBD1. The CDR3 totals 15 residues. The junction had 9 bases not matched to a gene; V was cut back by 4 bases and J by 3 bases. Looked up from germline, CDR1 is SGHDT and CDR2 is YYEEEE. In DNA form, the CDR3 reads TGTGCCAGCAGCCCAACGGGACAGTGGTACACTGAAGCTTTCTTT. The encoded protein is CASSPTGQWYTEAFF.

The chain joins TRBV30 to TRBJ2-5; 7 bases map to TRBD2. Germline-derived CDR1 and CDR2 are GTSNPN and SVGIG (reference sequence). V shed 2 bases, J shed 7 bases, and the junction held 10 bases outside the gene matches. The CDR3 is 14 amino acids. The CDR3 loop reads CAWSRGRERGTQYF. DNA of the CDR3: TGTGCCTGGAGTCGAGGGAGGGAACGTGGGACCCAGTACTTC.

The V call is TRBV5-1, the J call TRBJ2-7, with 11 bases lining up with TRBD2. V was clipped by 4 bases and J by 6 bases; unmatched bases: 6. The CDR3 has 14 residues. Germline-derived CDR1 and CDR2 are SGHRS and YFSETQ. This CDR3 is CASSPSGRLGEQYF. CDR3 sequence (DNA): TGCGCCAGCAGCCCTAGCGGGAGGCTGGGCGAGCAGTACTTC.

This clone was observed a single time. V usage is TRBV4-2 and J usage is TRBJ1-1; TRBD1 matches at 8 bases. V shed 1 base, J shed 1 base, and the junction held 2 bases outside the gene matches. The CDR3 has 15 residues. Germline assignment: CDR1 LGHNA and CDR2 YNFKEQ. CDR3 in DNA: TGTGCCAGCAGCCAAGCCGGACAGGGGAACACTGAAGCTTTCTTT. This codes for CASSQAGQGNTEAFF.

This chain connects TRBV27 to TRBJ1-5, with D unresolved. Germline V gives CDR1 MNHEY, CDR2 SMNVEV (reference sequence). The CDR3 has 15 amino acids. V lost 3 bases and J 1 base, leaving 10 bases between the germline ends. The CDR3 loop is CASSLGHLSNQPQHF. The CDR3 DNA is TGTGCCAGCAGTTTGGGCCATTTAAGCAATCAGCCCCAGCATTTT.

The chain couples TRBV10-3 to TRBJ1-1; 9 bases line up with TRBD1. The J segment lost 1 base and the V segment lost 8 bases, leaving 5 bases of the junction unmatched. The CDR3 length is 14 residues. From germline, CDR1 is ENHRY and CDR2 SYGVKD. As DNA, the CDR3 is TGTGCCATCCGGGGACAGGGAAAGAACACTGAAGCTTTCTTT. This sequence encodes CAIRGQGKNTEAFF.

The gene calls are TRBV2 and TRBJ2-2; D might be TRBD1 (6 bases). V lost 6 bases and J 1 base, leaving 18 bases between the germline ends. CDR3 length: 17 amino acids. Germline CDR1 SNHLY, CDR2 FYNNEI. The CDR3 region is CASRLIRGSENTGELFF. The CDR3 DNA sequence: TGTGCCAGCAGGCTAATCAGGGGTTCTGAGAACACCGGGGAGCTGTTTTTT.

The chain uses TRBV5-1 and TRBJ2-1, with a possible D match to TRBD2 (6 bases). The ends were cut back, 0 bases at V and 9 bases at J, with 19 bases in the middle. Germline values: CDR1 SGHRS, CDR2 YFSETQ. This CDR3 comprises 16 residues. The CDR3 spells CASSLDAGKIRGEQFF. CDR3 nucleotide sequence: TGCGCCAGCAGCTTGGATGCGGGAAAGATTAGGGGTGAGCAGTTCTTC.

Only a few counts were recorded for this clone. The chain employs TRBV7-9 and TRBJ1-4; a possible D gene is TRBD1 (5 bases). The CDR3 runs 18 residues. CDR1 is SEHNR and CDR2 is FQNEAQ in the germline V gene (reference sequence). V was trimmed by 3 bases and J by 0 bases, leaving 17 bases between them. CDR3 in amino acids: CASSLPAGPETTNEKLFF. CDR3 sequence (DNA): TGTGCCAGCAGCTTGCCGGCAGGGCCTGAAACAACTAATGAAAAACTGTTTTTT. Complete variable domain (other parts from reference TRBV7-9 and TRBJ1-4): DTGVSQNPRHKITKRGQNVTFRCDPISEHNRLYWYRQTLGQGPEFLTYFQNEAQLEKSRLLSDRFSAERPKGSFSTLEIQRTEQGDSAMYLCASSLPAGPETTNEKLFFGSGTQLSVL.

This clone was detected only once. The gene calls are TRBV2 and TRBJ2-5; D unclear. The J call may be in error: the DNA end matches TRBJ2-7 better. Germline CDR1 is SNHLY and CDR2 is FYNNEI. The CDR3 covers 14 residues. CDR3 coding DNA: TGTGCCAGCAGTGTCCTCCCCCGCTCCTACGAGCAGTACTTC. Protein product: CASSVLPRSYEQYF.

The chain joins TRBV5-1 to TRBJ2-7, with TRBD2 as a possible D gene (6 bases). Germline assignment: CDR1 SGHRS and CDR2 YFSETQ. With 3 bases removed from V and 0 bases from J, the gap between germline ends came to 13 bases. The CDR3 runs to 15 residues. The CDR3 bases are TGCGCCAGCAGCTCGGCGGGACTGAGCTCCTACGAGCAGTACTTC. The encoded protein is CASSSAGLSSYEQYF.

DNA of the CDR3: TGCGCCAGCAGCCCAACTTGGACTAGCGGGAGCGTGAACACCGGGGAGCTGTTTTTT. Translation gives CASSPTWTSGSVNTGELFF. V usage is TRBV4-1 and J usage is TRBJ2-2, with 13 bases identical to TRBD2. The CDR3 consists of 19 residues. V shed 4 bases, J shed 1 base, and the junction held 9 bases outside the gene matches. Looked up from germline, CDR1 is MGHRA and CDR2 is YSYEKL.

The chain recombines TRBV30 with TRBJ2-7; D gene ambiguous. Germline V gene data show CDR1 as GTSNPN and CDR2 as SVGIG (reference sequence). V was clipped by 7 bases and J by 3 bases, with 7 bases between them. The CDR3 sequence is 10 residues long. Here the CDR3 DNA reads TGTGCCTCAGGCGACTACGAGCAGTACTTC. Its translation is CASGDYEQYF. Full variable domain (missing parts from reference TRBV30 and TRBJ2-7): SQTIHQWPATLVQPVGSPLSLECTVEGTSNPNLYWYRQAAGRGLQLLFYSVGIGQISSEVPQNLSASRPQDRQFILSSKKLLLSDSGFYLCASGDYEQYFGPGTRLTVT.

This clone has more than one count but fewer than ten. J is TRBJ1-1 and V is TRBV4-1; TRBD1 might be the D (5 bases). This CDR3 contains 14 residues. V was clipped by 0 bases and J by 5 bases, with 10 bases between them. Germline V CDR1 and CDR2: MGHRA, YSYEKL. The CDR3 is CASSQDFRGTEAFF. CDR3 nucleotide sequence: TGCGCCAGCAGCCAAGATTTTAGGGGAACTGAAGCTTTCTTT.

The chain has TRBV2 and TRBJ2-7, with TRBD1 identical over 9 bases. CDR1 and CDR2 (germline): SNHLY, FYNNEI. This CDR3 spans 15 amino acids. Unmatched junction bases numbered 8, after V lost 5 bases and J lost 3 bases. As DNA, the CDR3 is TGTGCCAGCAGTCCGGACAGGGGAATCAGCTACGAGCAGTACTTC. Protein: CASSPDRGISYEQYF.